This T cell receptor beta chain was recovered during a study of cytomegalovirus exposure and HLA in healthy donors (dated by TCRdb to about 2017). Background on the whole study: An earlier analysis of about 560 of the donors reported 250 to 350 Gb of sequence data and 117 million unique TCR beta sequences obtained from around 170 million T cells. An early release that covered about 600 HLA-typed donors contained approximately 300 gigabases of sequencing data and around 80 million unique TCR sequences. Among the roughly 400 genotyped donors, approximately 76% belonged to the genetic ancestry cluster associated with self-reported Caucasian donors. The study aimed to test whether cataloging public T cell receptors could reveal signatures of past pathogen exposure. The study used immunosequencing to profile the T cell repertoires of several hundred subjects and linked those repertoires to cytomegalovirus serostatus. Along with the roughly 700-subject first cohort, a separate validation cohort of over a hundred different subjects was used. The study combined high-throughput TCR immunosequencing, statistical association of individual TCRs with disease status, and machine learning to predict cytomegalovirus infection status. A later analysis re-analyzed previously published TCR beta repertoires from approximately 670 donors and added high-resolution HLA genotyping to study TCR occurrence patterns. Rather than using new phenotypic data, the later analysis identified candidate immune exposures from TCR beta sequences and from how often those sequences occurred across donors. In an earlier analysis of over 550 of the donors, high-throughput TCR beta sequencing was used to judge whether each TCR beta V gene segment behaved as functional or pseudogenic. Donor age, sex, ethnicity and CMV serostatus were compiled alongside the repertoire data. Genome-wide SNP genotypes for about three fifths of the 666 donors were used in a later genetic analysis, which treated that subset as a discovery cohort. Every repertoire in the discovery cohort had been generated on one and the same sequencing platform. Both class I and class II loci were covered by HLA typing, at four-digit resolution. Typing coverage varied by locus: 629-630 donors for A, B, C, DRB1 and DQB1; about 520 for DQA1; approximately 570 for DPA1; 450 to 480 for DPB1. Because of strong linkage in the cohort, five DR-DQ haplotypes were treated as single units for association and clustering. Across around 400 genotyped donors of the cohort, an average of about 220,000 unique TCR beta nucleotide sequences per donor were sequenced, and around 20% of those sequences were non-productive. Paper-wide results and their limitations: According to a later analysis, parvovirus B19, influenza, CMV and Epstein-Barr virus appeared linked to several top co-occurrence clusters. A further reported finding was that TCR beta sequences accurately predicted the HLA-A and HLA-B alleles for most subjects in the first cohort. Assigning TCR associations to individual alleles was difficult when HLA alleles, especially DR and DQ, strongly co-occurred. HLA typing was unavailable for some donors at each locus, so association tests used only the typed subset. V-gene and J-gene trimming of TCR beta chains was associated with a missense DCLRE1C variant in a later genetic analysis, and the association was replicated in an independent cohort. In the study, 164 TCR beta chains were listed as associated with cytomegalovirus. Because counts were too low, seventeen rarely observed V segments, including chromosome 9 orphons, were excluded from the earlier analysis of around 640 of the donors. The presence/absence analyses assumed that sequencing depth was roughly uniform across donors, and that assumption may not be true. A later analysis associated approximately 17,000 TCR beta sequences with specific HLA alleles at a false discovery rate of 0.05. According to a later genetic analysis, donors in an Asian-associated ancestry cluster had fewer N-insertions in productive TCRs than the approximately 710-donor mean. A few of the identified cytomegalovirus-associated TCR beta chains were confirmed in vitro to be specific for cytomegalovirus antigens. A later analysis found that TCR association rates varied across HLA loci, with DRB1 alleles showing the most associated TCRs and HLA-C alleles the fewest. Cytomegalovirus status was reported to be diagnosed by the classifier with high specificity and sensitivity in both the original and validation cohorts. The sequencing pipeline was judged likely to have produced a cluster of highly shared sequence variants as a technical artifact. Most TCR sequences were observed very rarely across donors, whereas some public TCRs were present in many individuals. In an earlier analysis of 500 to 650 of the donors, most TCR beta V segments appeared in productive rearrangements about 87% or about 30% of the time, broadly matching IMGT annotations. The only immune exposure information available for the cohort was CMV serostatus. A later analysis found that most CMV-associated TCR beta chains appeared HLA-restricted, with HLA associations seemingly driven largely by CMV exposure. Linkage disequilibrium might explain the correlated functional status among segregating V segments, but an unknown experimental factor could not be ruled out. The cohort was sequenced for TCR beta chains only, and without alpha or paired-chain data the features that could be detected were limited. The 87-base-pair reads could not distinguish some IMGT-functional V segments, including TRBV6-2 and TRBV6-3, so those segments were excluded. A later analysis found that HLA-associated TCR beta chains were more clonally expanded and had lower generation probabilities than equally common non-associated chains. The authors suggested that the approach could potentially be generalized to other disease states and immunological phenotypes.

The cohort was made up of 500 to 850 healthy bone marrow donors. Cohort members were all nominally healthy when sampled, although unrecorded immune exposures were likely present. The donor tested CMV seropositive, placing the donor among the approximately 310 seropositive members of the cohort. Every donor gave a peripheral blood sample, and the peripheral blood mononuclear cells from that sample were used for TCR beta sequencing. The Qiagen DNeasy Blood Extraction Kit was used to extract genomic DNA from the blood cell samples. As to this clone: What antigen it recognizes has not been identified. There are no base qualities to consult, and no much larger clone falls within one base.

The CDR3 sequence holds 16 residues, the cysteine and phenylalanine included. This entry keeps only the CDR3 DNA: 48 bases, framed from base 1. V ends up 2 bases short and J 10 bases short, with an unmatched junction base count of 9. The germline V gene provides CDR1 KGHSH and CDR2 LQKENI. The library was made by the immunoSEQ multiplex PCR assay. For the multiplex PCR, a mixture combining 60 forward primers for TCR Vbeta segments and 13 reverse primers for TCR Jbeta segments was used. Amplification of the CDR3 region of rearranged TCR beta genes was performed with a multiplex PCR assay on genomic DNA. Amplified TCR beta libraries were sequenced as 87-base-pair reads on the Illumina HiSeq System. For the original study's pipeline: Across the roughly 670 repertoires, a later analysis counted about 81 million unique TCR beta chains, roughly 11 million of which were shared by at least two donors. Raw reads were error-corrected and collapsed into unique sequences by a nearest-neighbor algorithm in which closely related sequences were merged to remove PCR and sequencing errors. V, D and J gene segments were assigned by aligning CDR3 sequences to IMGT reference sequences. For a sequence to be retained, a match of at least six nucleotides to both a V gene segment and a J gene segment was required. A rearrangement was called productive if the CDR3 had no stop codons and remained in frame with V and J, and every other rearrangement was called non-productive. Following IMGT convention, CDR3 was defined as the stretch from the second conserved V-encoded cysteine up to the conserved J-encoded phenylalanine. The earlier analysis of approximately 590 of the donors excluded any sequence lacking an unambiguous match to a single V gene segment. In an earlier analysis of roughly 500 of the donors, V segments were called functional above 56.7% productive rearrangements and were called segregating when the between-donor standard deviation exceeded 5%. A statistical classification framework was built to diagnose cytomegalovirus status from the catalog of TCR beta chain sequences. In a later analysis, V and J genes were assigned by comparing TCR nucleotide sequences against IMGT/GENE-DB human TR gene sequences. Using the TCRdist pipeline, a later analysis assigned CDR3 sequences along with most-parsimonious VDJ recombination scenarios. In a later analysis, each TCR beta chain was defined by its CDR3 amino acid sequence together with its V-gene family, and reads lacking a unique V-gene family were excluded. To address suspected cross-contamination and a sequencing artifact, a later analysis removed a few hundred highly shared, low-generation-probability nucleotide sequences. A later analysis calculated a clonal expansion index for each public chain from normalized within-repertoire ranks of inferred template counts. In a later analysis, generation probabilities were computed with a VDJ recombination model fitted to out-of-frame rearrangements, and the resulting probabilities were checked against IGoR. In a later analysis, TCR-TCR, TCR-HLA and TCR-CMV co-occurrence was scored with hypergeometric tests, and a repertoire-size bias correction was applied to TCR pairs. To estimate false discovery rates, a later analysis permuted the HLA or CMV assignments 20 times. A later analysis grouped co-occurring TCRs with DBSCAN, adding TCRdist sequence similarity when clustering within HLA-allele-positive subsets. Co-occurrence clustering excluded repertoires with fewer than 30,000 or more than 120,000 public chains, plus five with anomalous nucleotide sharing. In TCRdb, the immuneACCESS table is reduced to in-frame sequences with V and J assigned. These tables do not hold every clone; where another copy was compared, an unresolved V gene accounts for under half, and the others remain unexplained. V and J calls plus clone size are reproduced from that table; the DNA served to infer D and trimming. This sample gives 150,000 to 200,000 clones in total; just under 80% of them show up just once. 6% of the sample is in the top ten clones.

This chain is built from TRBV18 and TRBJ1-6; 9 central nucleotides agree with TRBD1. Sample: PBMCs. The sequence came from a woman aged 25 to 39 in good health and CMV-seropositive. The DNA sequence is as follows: TGTGCCAGCTCACCATTTAAGGGACAGGGCCAATCACCCCTCCACTTT. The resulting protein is CASSPFKGQGQSPLHF.